Sequencing of this TCR beta chain was carried out in a study of Ad26.COV2.S vaccination and SARS-CoV-2 variants. This sample's treatment: about 20 received Ad26.COV2.S at low or high dose, single or two shots; about 5 received placebo; per-sample allocation not given. The samples date from day 63 after the first vaccine or placebo injection. CDR1 and CDR2 from the germline V gene are ENHRY and SYGVKD. CDR3 size: 15 residues. J gave up 3 bases and V 6 bases, and 8 bases lay outside the gene matches. The method was immunoSEQ multiplex PCR; TCRdb's version includes in-frame clones alone and lacks a portion of them. This sample has over 400,000 clones, with 89% found just once.

The sample in question was peripheral blood, obtained in a trial of Ad26.COV2.S vaccine versus placebo. This rearrangement joins TRBV10-3 to TRBJ2-3, with 8 bases that match TRBD2. The origin of this receptor is a person between 18 and 65 years old who received the Ad26.COV2.S COVID-19 vaccine or a placebo. The CDR3 bases are TGTGCCATCAGCCCTAATAGCGGGGAGACAGATACGCAGTATTTT. This translates into CAISPNSGETDTQYF.